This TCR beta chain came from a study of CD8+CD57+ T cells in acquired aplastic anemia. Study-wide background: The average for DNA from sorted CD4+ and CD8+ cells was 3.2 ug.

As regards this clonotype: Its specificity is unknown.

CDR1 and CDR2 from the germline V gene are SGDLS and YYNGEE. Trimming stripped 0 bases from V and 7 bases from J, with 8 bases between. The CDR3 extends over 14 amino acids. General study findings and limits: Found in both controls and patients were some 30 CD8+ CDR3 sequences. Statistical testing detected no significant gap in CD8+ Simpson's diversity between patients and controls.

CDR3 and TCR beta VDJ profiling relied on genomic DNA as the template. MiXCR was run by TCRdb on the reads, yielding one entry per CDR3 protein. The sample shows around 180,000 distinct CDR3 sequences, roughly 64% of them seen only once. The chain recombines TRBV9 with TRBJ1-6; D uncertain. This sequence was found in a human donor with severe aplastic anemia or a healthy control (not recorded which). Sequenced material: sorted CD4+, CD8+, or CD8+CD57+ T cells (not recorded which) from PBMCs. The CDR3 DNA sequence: TGTGCCAGCAGCGTAGACAATTTGAATTCACCCCTCCACTTT. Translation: CASSVDNLNSPLHF.